The entry that follows covers one T cell receptor (beta chain) sequence. PCR amplification relied on 60 Vbeta primers (plus 13 Jbeta primers). Produced via immunoSEQ multiplex PCR; TCRdb's table is partial and in-frame only. Among around 96,000 clones listed, around 81% were seen once. This sample is part of a study of cytomegalovirus exposure and HLA in healthy donors. The sequence came from a man younger than 35 in good health and CMV-seronegative. Sample: PBMCs.

CDR3 sequence reads: CASSPSADYGYTF. The CDR3 nucleotides are TGTGCCAGCAGCCCTTCCGCAGACTATGGCTACACCTTC. This chain links TRBV7-2 with TRBJ1-2, with unresolved D. The CDR3 spans 13 residues. Trimming removed 5 bases at V and 3 bases at J, with 10 bases between. The germline V gene encodes CDR1 SGHTA and CDR2 FQGNSA.